Described below is a single T cell receptor (beta chain) sequence and its context. This clonotype was seen repeatedly, ten times or more. Its antigen remains unidentified. Per-base quality was not reported, and no clone a single base away is much larger than it. The germline V gene provides CDR1 KGHSH and CDR2 LQKENI. The CDR3 numbers 12 residues from cysteine through phenylalanine. Just CDR3 DNA is preserved here, 36 bases in frame from base 1. Trimming accounts for 3 bases at V and 14 bases at J, while the number of junction bases matched to no gene is 6. Read against the paper, the sample's time point label means: newly diagnosed GD, antithyroid drugs for less than 3 months. For both TCR sequencing and RNA sequencing, RNA was extracted from PBMCs in TRIzol. The diagnosis of Graves' disease followed American Thyroid Association guidelines. Patients for the study were recruited at an endocrinology department in Xi'an, China. From each patient, approximately 10 milliliters of peripheral blood was collected into an EDTA anticoagulant tube. Ficoll Paque Plus density gradient separation was used to isolate PBMCs, and no further T cell sorting was performed. RNA quality was checked with an Agilent 2100 Bioanalyzer and agarose gel, and concentration with a NanoDrop 2000.

The data stem from a study of regulatory T cells in long-lasting Graves disease (dated by TCRdb to 2020 to 2022). As for the study more broadly: In the newly diagnosed Graves' disease group, patients had been taking antithyroid drugs for less than 3 months. Peripheral blood TCR sequencing and RNA sequencing compared persistent Graves' disease patients with newly diagnosed Graves' disease patients. The study took place in China and was registered as a clinical trial. TCR sequencing covered roughly 13 persistent and approximately 20 newly diagnosed Graves' disease patients, around 35 samples in total.

The research as a whole found: Lower TCR Shannon entropy and fewer highly expanded clones were observed in persistent Graves' disease patients than in newly diagnosed patients, which suggested clonal expansion. Sequencing and analysis were limited to the TCR beta chain. Patients with persistent disease shared more public clonotypes (about 2,900) than newly diagnosed patients did (approximately 990). The small sample size was acknowledged by the authors as a limitation that may reduce accuracy. Because the primary lesion, thyroid tissue, could not be accessed, the study looked at peripheral blood alone. TRBV28, TRBJ1-2 and TRBJ2-5 were preferentially used in persistent disease, while TRBV20-1 and TRBJ2-1 were favored in newly diagnosed disease.

Libraries were made using multiplex PCR. For sequencing, an Illumina HiSeq 4000 was employed. iRepertoire HTBI primers and Arm-PCR amplification of CDR3 regions were used to construct TCR beta libraries. Before sequencing, the PCR products went through gel purification. As for the authors' bioinformatics: A total of roughly 58 TRBV and some 13 TRBJ segments were identified across samples and were used for gene usage analysis of CDR3 amino acid clonotypes. Filtered high-quality paired reads were merged into contigs using COPE and FqMerger. BLAST was used to align contigs to IMGT TRBV, TRBD and TRBJ reference genes, and CDR3 was defined according to IMGT. Highly expanded clones were defined as clonotypes with a frequency above 0.1%. Shannon entropy was used to measure repertoire diversity, and the Gini coefficient was used to measure V-J evenness. A clonotype found in more than one individual was treated as public. TCRdb took the public reads, trimmed them with fastp at Q25, ran MiXCR for clone calling and kept in-frame beta chains. Entries that share a CDR3 protein sequence are merged under the most common genes and DNA. TCRdb's processing, not the authors' own work, is the source of the V and J calls. In this sample the table shows more than 450,000 distinct CDR3 sequences, 15% to 20% of which occur a single time. More than 10% of the sample rests with the top ten.

The sample also formed part of further work on T cells in Graves' hyperthyroidism and ophthalmopathy. That second report states: Stable Graves' hyperthyroidism was defined as no progression to ophthalmopathy during 18 months of follow-up. Hyperthyroidism patients were aged 18 to 65 years and newly diagnosed, with disease duration of less than 2 months. Patients with uncontrolled infections, other autoimmune diseases, pregnancy or lactation were excluded. Diagnoses relied on clinical symptoms, serum thyroxine and TRAb, thyroid ultrasound and orbital computed tomography. The TCR CDR3 was subjected to a first round of RT-PCR using the HTBI primer set and the Qiagen OneStep RT-PCR kit. Most expanded thyroid clonotypes (frequency above 0.001) were also found in blood, which suggests that blood repertoires may mirror thyroid immune responses. Ophthalmopathy was separated from stable hyperthyroidism by a 13 V-J signature model, with 85% to 90% sensitivity and about 81% specificity obtained in cross-validation and 80%/75% obtained in testing. In validation, progression to ophthalmopathy was predicted by the model with 70.59% sensitivity and about 72% specificity, a median of about 6.8 months before onset. TCR V-J signatures able to tell the groups apart were searched for in a discovery cohort of 95 or so patients, of whom under 45 had Graves' ophthalmopathy and roughly 58 had stable Graves' hyperthyroidism. Prospective prediction of ophthalmopathy was tested in an independent validation cohort consisting of about 19 hyperthyroidism patients and some 15 patients who later progressed to ophthalmopathy. The roughly 100 discovery patients were randomly divided into training and test sets at a 7:3 ratio. In more than 5 Graves' hyperthyroidism patients, the study also compared T-cell repertoires from thyroid tissue with T-cell repertoires from blood. Following sampling, methimazole starting at 30 mg daily was given to hyperthyroidism patients, and high-dose intravenous methylprednisolone was given to ophthalmopathy patients. Libraries were constructed in a second round of multiplex PCR, after which size selection and purification were performed. Libraries were sequenced paired-end with 100 bp reads on an Illumina HiSeq2000. SOAPnuke was used to process the raw data, removing reads that contained adapters or uncalled bases, had a mean Phred below 15, or lacked an exact match to the constant primer or identifier. High-quality paired reads were merged with COPE v1.2.5, and unique nucleotide sequences were defined as clonotypes. MiTCR v1.1 was used to align clonotypes to the IMGT TRBV, TRBD and TRBJ reference segments. Only V-J combinations with frequency above 0.0001, covering 99% to 99.2% of repertoires, were analysed. The TCS score was defined as F50 (clonal expansion) divided by E x V (chaos), with BLOSUM62-based TCRdist calculated between CDR3 peptides within each V-J. Welch's t-statistics and random forest reduced 500 to 650 V-J features to roughly 13, which were used in a naive Bayes classifier (R e1071). No statistical method was used to fix the sample size in advance, and group allocation was not hidden from the investigators. According to the paper, TCR Vbeta CDR3 sequencing was carried out on approximately 140 peripheral blood samples, which came from more than 40 ophthalmopathy, around 74 hyperthyroidism and around 17 progressor patients.

The material was peripheral blood mononuclear cells (PBMCs), obtained at new diagnosis, from a patient treated with antithyroid drugs. The sequence is built from TRBV18 and TRBJ2-4, and 8 junction bases match TRBD2. The receptor was isolated from a middle-aged man with Graves disease. Donor details come from another sample of the same person, matched by shared clones. CDR3 reads: CASSPLPGGEYF. The DNA reads as follows: TGTGCCAGCTCACCTCTTCCGGGAGGGGAGTACTTC.